The rows below give T cell receptor beta chains drawn from one sample of a study of naive and memory T cell subsets. TCRdb independently ran MiXCR on the UMI-ligation and nested PCR reads; one entry per CDR3 protein. This sample has 7,900 or so distinct CDR3 sequences, with 28% found just once. The sequencing sample was made of CD8+ TEMRA cells from blood. All receptors derive from a human donor in good health. The CDR3 runs from the conserved cysteine through the conserved F or W. Fields, in order: J gene, D gene, clone size, V gene, CDR3 DNA, CDR3 protein. D genes are given only for firm matches. Some rows mark clone size as missing; the rest say once, few, many or name a class of expanded clone.

TRBJ2-7	NA	medium-sized	TRBV3-1	TGTGCCAGCAGCCAAGAGGTCGGGTTACCCTCCCTCCACGAGCAGTACTTC	CASSQEVGLPSLHEQYF
TRBJ1-5	NA	NA	TRBV4-2	TGTGCCAGCAGCCCATTCACCATCGGGGGCAATCAGCCCCAGCATTTT	CASSPFTIGGNQPQHF
TRBJ2-1	TRBD1	large	TRBV13	TGTGCCAGCAGCGCAACCGGGACAGGGAACAATGAGCAGTTCTTC	CASSATGTGNNEQFF
TRBJ2-3	NA	few	TRBV7-9	TGTGCCAGCAGCTTAGAATCCGATACGCAGTATTTT	CASSLESDTQYF
TRBJ2-3	TRBD2	few	TRBV13	TGTGCCAGCAGCTCAGGGACTAGCTGGGGCCCAGATACGCAGTATTTT	CASSSGTSWGPDTQYF
TRBJ2-7	NA	NA	TRBV4-3	TGCGCCAGCAGCCAAGATTGGGTCGGTGGCCGTGAGTACGAGCAGTACTTC	CASSQDWVGGREYEQYF
TRBJ1-1	NA	few	TRBV5-6	TGTGCCAGCAGCTTAAGCCCCGCGGCTGAAGCTTTCTTT	CASSLSPAAEAFF
TRBJ1-1	NA	NA	TRBV6-2/TRBV6-3	TGTGCCAGCAGTTATGGCTTGTGGGCGGGTGAAGCTTTCTTT	CASSYGLWAGEAFF
TRBJ2-7	NA	few	TRBV15	TGTGCCACCAGCGCCATAGATTCCTACGAGCAGTACTTC	CATSAIDSYEQYF
TRBJ2-1	NA	few	TRBV4-3	TGCGCCAGCAGCCAAGATGAGTCGATGAGCTCCTACAATGAGCAGTTCTTC	CASSQDESMSSYNEQFF
TRBJ2-7	NA	once	TRBV30	TGTGTCTGGGCAGCAGGGTCCGGGTCCTACGAGCAGTACTTC	CVWAAGSGSYEQYF
TRBJ2-1	TRBD2	NA	TRBV12-3/TRBV12-4	TGTGCCAGCAGTTCCGGGACTAGCGGGAGTTGGGGCGAGCAGTTCTTC	CASSSGTSGSWGEQFF
TRBJ1-1	NA	once	TRBV7-9	TGTGCCAGCACCGAGGTGGCTACGGGGACTGAAGCTTTCTTT	CASTEVATGTEAFF
TRBJ2-7	TRBD2	NA	TRBV28	TGTGCCAGCAGTTTCTCGGGGGGGTATTACGAGCAGTACTTC	CASSFSGGYYEQYF
TRBJ1-1	NA	NA	TRBV6-2/TRBV6-3	TGTGCCAGCAGTTACGGGGCGGGTACTGAAGCTTTCTTT	CASSYGAGTEAFF
TRBJ1-2	NA	few	TRBV29-1	TGCAGCGTGCAGCGAGCTTCGGGGGCATATGGCTACACCTTC	CSVQRASGAYGYTF
TRBJ1-1	TRBD1	few	TRBV28	TGTGCCAGCAGTTCGACAGGGAACATGAACACTGAAGCTTTCTTT	CASSSTGNMNTEAFF
TRBJ2-7	TRBD1	NA	TRBV7-3	TGTGCCAGCAGCTTTACCGGGACAGGGGACTACGAGCAGTACTTC	CASSFTGTGDYEQYF
TRBJ2-7	TRBD1	few	TRBV20-1	TGCAGTGCCCATCCTAGGGACAGGCAGTACGAGCAGTACTTC	CSAHPRDRQYEQYF
TRBJ2-1	TRBD1	many	TRBV7-8	TGTGCCAGCAGCCTACGGGACAGGTCACACAATGAGCAGTTCTTC	CASSLRDRSHNEQFF
TRBJ1-5	TRBD1	NA	TRBV9	TGTGCCAGCAGCGTTCAACGACAGGGCTATTATCAGCCCCAGCATTTT	CASSVQRQGYYQPQHF
TRBJ2-7	TRBD1	few	TRBV29-1	TGCAGCGTTGATTGGACAGGGACGAACGAGCAGTACTTC	CSVDWTGTNEQYF
TRBJ1-6	NA	NA	TRBV7-3	TGTGCCAGCAGCTTGACCGGCAGCAGCAATTCACCCCTCCACTTT	CASSLTGSSNSPLHF
TRBJ2-5	NA	NA	TRBV5-1	TGCGCCAGCAGCTTGGAACAGCGACCAGAGACCCAGTACTTC	CASSLEQRPETQYF
TRBJ2-1	NA	few	TRBV11-3	TGTGCCAGCAGCTTGGGATCGGAAGCGGAGTACAATGAGCAGTTCTTC	CASSLGSEAEYNEQFF
TRBJ2-7	NA	NA	TRBV23-1	TGCGCCAGCAGTCAATCGTCATTGGTTTTCTCCTACGACGAGCAGTACTTC	CASSQSSLVFSYDEQYF
TRBJ2-3	NA	NA	TRBV27	TGTGCCAGCACCCCGGACTCTTCTAGCACAGATACGCAGTATTTT	CASTPDSSSTDTQYF
TRBJ2-7	NA	NA	TRBV5-6	TGTGCCAGCAGCTTAACAGCCTCCTACGAGCAGTACTTC	CASSLTASYEQYF
TRBJ2-4	TRBD1	few	TRBV20-1	TGCAGTGCTTTGGGGACAGGCAAAAACATTCAGTACTTC	CSALGTGKNIQYF
TRBJ2-7	NA	NA	TRBV4-2	TGTGCCAGCAGCCAAGATAGGAGTGGTAGCTCGCTTACCTACGAGCAGTACTTC	CASSQDRSGSSLTYEQYF